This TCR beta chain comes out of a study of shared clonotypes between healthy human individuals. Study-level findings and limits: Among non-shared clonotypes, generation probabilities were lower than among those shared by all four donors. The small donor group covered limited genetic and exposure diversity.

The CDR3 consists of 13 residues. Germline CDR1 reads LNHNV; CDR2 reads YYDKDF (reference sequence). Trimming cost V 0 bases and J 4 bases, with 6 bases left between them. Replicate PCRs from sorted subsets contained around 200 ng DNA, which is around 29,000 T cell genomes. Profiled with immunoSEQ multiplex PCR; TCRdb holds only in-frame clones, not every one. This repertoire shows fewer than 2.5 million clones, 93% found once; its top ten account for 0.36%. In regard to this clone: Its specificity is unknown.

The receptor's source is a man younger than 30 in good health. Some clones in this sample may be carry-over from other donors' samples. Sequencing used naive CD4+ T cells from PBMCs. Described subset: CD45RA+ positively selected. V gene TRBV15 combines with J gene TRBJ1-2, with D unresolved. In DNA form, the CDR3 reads TGTGCCACCAGCAGAGAACAGCTCTATGGCTACACCTTC. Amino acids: CATSREQLYGYTF.